The entry below gives a single T cell receptor beta chain sequence along with its context. The antigen is undetermined. The sample belongs to a study of T cells in localized non-small cell lung cancer. Overall study results and limits: Because only a single region of the tumor was sequenced, heterogeneity remains possible. Prolonged overall survival went with higher T cell density in the blood.

Sequenced by immunoSEQ multiplex PCR; TCRdb stores in-frame clones only, minus some. The sample records several thousand clones, around 45% being singletons. With 6 bases clipped from V and 2 bases from J, the junction kept 2 bases outside the gene matches. CDR3 length: 13 residues. Germline V gene lookup returns CDR1 LNHDA and CDR2 SQIVND (reference sequence). The clonotype originates from a man between 40 and 75 years old with stage III lung adenocarcinoma. The material was lung tumor tissue, obtained before any cancer treatment. The genes are TRBV19 and TRBJ1-2, with 8 positions matching TRBD1. The CDR3 here is CASRNRGNYGYTF. As DNA, the CDR3 is TGTGCCAGTAGGAACAGGGGGAACTATGGCTACACCTTC.